This T cell receptor (beta chain) stems from a study of blood T cell repertoires in COVID-19. Overall study: Acute-phase and convalescent COVID-19 samples originated in the United States, Italy and Spain.

Using immunoSEQ multiplex PCR, the repertoire was profiled, and TCRdb retains in-frame clones only, with some absent. The repertoire holds some 200,000 clones, with around 82% as singletons. Sequencing used PBMCs or T cells enriched from blood (not recorded which). The receptor was derived from a man in his forties or fifties who had recovered from COVID-19.

This CDR3 is CASSDTQGTGAFF. CDR3 coding DNA: TGTGCCAGTAGCGATACACAGGGGACAGGAGCTTTCTTT. The chain employs TRBV19 and TRBJ1-1; 8 bases line up with TRBD1. The CDR3 sequence is 13 residues long. Per the germline V gene, CDR1 is LNHDA and CDR2 is SQIVND (reference sequence). V lost 6 bases, J lost 10 bases, and 10 bases stayed unmatched.